Shown below are 10 T cell receptor beta chains from a single sample sequenced in a study of blood T cell repertoires in COVID-19. Profiled with immunoSEQ multiplex PCR; TCRdb holds only in-frame clones, not every one. In the table there are under 300,000 clones, roughly 79% of which are singletons. The sample comprised PBMCs or T cells enriched from blood (not recorded which). The receptor source for this set is a man aged 40-49 years who had recovered from COVID-19.

This clone turned up a few times. V usage is TRBV9 and J usage is TRBJ2-3, with 14 bases aligning to TRBD2. Germline-derived CDR1 and CDR2 are SGDLS and YYNGEE. The CDR3 is 17 residues long. V lost 3 bases and J lost 5; bases outside the gene matches: 8. CDR3 nucleotide sequence: TGTGCCAGCAGCGACCCGACTAGCGGGGGGGCGGGAGATACGCAGTATTTT. This gives the protein CASSDPTSGGAGDTQYF.

This chain joins TRBV7-2 and TRBJ1-1, with 7 bases matching TRBD1. Losses at the gene ends were 4 bases for V and 3 bases for J; bases not matched to a gene: 8. Looked up from germline, CDR1 is SGHTA and CDR2 is FQGNSA. The CDR3 is 15 amino acids. CDR3 coding DNA: TGTGCCAGCAGCTATCAAAGGGGGCCTGACACTGAAGCTTTCTTT. Translated: CASSYQRGPDTEAFF.

The CDR3 loop is CAIRERGAGDDEQFF. The CDR3 nucleotides are TGTGCCATCAGGGAGCGGGGGGCTGGGGACGATGAGCAGTTCTTC. This chain links TRBV10-3 with TRBJ2-1; 9 nucleotides match TRBD2. This CDR3 has 15 amino acids. Looked up from germline, CDR1 is ENHRY and CDR2 is SYGVKD. V shed 6 bases and J 8 bases; nucleotides not matched to a gene: 11.

V is TRBV5-1 and J is TRBJ1-2, with 11 bases matching TRBD1. CDR1 SGHRS and CDR2 YFSETQ come from the germline V gene. V gave up 1 base and J gave up 6 bases; unmatched junction bases: 2. The CDR3 contains 14 residues. CDR3 DNA sequence: TGCGCCAGCAGCTTGTCGGACAGGGGGCATGGCTACACCTTC. Translated, it gives CASSLSDRGHGYTF.

This clone appeared a few times. The V call is TRBV3-1 (or the pseudogene TRBV3-2), the J call TRBJ2-1, with a tentative D call TRBD2 (6 bases). With 0 bases removed from V and 6 bases from J, the gap between germline ends came to 18 bases. Germline V gene lookup returns CDR1 LGHDT and CDR2 YNNKEL (reference sequence). This CDR3 has 17 amino acids. The CDR3 region is CASSQERYSSAGNEQFF. The DNA of the CDR3 is TGTGCCAGCAGCCAAGAACGATACTCTAGCGCCGGCAATGAGCAGTTCTTC.

V and J are TRBV19 and TRBJ1-2; D may be TRBD1 (5 bases). Germline-derived CDR1 and CDR2 are LNHDA and SQIVND (reference sequence). The length of the CDR3 is 16 residues. Trimming shortened V by 4 bases and J by 4 bases, and 19 bases separated the two germline ends. The CDR3 spells CASSNLRQNEVYGYTF. In DNA, the CDR3 is TGTGCCAGTAGTAATCTGCGACAGAACGAAGTCTATGGCTACACCTTC.

The rearrangement joins TRBV7-8 to TRBJ1-5; D is unclear. Germline loops: CDR1 SGHVS, CDR2 FQNEAQ. V was pared by 1 base and J by 5 bases, with 9 bases between. The CDR3 runs 14 residues. The CDR3 DNA reads as TGTGCCAGCAGCTTAGGGACGGGAGATCAGCCCCAGCATTTT. It is translated as CASSLGTGDQPQHF.

V gene TRBV6-1 combines with J gene TRBJ2-3; D might be TRBD1 (5 bases). V lost 1 base to trimming and J lost 3 bases, with 14 bases between them. CDR1 is MNHNS and CDR2 is SASEGT in the germline V gene. This CDR3 spans 16 amino acids. CDR3 protein: CASSEEGQGRTDTQYF. CDR3 in DNA: TGTGCCAGCAGTGAAGAGGGGCAGGGTAGAACAGATACGCAGTATTTT.

J is TRBJ2-5 and V is TRBV12-3 or TRBV12-4; 10 bases map to TRBD1. This CDR3 has 13 amino acids. After removal of 5 bases from V and 5 bases from J, the junction contained 2 bases not matched to a gene. For the CDR3, the DNA is TGTGCCAGCAGTGGGGACAGGGGCGAGACCCAGTACTTC. Its protein is CASSGDRGETQYF.

The CDR3, as DNA: TGTGCCATCAGCCCCGGGAGCTCCTACGAGCAGTACTTC. This codes for CAISPGSSYEQYF. This sequence joins TRBV10-3 and TRBJ2-7; perhaps TRBD2 as D (6 bases). The germline gives CDR1 ENHRY, CDR2 SYGVKD. CDR3 length: 13 amino acids. V lost 6 bases and J lost 0, with 9 bases in between.